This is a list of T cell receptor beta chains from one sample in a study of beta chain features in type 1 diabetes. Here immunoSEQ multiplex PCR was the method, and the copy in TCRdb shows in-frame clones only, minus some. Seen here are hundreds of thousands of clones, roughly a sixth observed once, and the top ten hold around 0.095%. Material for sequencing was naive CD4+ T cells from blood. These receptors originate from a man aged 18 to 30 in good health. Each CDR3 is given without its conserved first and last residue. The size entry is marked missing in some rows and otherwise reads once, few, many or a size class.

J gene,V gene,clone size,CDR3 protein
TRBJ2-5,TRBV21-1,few,ASSKVNSGGTQETQY
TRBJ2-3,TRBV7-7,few,ASSLGQGASDTQY
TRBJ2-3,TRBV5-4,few,ASRTPGADTQY
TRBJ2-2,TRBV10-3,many,AISGLNTGELF
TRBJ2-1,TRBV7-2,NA,ASRSPAGQGGGEQF
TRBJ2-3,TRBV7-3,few,ASSPGGQGTDTQY
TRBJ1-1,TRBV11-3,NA,ASSLGGSGEAF
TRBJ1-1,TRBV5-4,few,ASSFLQGNTEAF
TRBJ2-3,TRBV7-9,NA,ASRTTALGTDTQY
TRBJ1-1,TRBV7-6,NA,ASSFGTANTEAF